Described below is a single T cell receptor beta chain sequence and its context. The record originates from a study of T-cell reconstitution after alpha-beta-depleted transplantation in children. It was with unique molecular identifiers that the TCRbeta library was prepared. MiXCR was run by TCRdb on the PCR reads, yielding one entry per CDR3 protein. Found here are roughly 120,000 distinct CDR3 sequences, 10% of them singletons; the top ten hold under 40%. The CDR3 runs 15 residues. From germline, CDR1 is MNHEY and CDR2 SVGAGI. Between the trimmed V and J ends, which lost 0 bases and 10 bases, there was a span of 17 bases.

The clonotype was recovered from a boy aged 2-9 years with acute lymphoblastic leukemia, due to receive a stem cell transplant. V and J are TRBV6-5 and TRBJ2-3, with no clear D. The source material was PBMCs, sampled before TCRalphabeta/CD19-depleted stem cell transplant. The CDR3 sequence is CASSYSGSHLRAQYF. In DNA, the CDR3 is TGTGCCAGCAGTTACTCGGGAAGTCATCTACGGGCGCAGTATTTT.